This T cell receptor (beta chain) was captured in a study of neurological immune-mediated disorders. Findings and caveats of the study: HTLV-1-associated myelopathy showed the most TCR clonal expansion; multiple sclerosis the least, below healthy controls.

Germline-derived CDR1 and CDR2 are MNHEY and SVGEGT. The CDR3 length is 15 residues. V was pared by 8 bases and J by 2 bases, with 6 bases of the junction left unmatched. In its sample, this clonotype was seen once. Its cognate antigen is unknown. Time point in this sample: longitudinal time-point 2. TCRdb called the 5' RACE reads again in MiXCR, with one record for every CDR3 protein. The table includes fewer than 40,000 distinct CDR3 sequences, about 13% detected once. The sequenced material came from PBMCs. This TCR was sampled from a woman in her thirties or forties in good health. J is TRBJ2-2 and V is TRBV6-2 or TRBV6-3; 9 bases agree with TRBD2. The CDR3 sequence: CASGKAGGNTGELFF. CDR3 sequence (DNA): TGTGCCAGCGGGAAAGCGGGAGGAAACACCGGGGAGCTGTTTTTT.